This TCR beta chain was found in a study of identical twins. TCRdb processed the 5' RACE reads anew with MiXCR; each CDR3 protein has one entry. This table has 600,000 to 700,000 distinct CDR3 sequences, about 20% appearing once. The CDR3 covers 17 residues. The J segment lost 0 bases and the V segment lost 3 bases, leaving 8 bases of the junction unmatched. A word on this clonotype: Its target is not known.

Notes on the study in general: The abundant beta clonotypes from cord blood had fewer insertions, and memory repertoires had none of this.

The sample also formed part of further work on T cells expressing NK-cell markers. This second study says: Sorted CD3+CD56+NKG2C+, CD3+CD56+NKG2C- and CD3+CD56-NKG2C+ T cells supplied TCR beta repertoires.

V is TRBV12-3 or TRBV12-4 and J is TRBJ2-1, with 7 nucleotides matching TRBD1. This TCR was sampled from a young woman in good health. Material for sequencing was PBMCs. CDR3 protein: CASSFDPPGGSYNEQFF. The DNA for the CDR3 is TGTGCCAGCAGTTTTGATCCCCCAGGGGGCTCCTACAATGAGCAGTTCTTC.